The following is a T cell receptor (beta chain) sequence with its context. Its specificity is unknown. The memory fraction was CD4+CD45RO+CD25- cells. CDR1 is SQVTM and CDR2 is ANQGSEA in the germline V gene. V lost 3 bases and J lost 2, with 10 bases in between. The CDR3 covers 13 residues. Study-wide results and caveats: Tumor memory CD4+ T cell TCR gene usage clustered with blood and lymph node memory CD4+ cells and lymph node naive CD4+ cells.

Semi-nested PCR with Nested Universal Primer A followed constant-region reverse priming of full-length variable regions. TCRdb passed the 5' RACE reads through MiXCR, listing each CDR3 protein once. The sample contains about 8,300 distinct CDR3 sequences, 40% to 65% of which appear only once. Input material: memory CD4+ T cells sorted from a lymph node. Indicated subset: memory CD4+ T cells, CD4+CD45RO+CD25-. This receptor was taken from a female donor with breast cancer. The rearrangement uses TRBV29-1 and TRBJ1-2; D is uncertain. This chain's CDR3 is CSVDPATNYGYTF. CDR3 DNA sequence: TGCAGCGTTGACCCAGCAACAAACTATGGCTACACCTTC.